The 31 T cell receptor beta chains listed next were all sequenced from one sample in a study of early T cells in non-severe SARS-CoV-2 infection. In TCRdb, the 5' RACE reads were re-called with MiXCR into one record per CDR3 protein. Of about 55,000 distinct CDR3 sequences in the sample, about 15% were seen once. Sequencing used whole blood, obtained at baseline. The origin of the receptors is an adult who was a healthcare worker with PCR-confirmed SARS-CoV-2 infection or an uninfected control (not recorded which).

This clonotype is labeled as medium-sized. The gene calls are TRBV6-4 and TRBJ2-2; 10 bases match TRBD2. From germline, CDR1 is MRHNA and CDR2 SNTAGT. V lost 4 bases and J lost 1; bases outside the gene matches: 0. The CDR3 runs to 15 residues. As DNA, the CDR3 is TGTGCCAGCAGTGGGACTAGCGGGAACACCGGGGAGCTGTTTTTT. Translated: CASSGTSGNTGELFF.

This clonotype was detected many times. The chain uses TRBV6-4 and TRBJ2-2, with a weak D call TRBD1 (6 bases). The CDR3 sequence is 15 residues long. Per the germline V gene, CDR1 is MRHNA and CDR2 is SNTAGT. V dropped 5 bases and J dropped 6 bases, with 16 bases sitting between them. DNA for the CDR3: TGTGCCAGCAGTCCCTTCTTGACAGGCGCCGGGGAGCTGTTTTTT. Protein product: CASSPFLTGAGELFF.

The rearrangement links TRBV6-5 to TRBJ1-1, with 9 bases matching TRBD1. CDR1 is MNHEY and CDR2 is SVGAGI in the germline V gene. There are 16 residues in the CDR3. The V segment lost 4 bases and the J segment 5 bases; nucleotides outside the gene matches: 11. CDR3 bases: TGTGCCAGCAGTTCCCGGGACAGGGCCTGGGGGACTGAAGCTTTCTTT. Protein product: CASSSRDRAWGTEAFF.

This clonotype has a handful of counts. The gene calls are TRBV6-1 and TRBJ1-6, with D possibly being TRBD1 (6 bases). The CDR3 length is 16 residues. Trimming cost V 7 bases and J 2 bases, with 15 bases left between them. Germline CDR1 is MNHNS and CDR2 is SASEGT. CDR3 DNA sequence: TGTGCCAGCACCACGAAGGGGGGCCCCTATAATTCACCCCTCCACTTT. It yields the protein CASTTKGGPYNSPLHF.

The chain combines TRBV7-8 with TRBJ1-6; no clear D. The CDR3 is made up of 14 amino acids. With 1 base removed from V and 7 bases from J, the gap between germline ends came to 8 bases. Germline CDR1 and CDR2: SGHVS and FQNEAQ. This CDR3 reads CASSLEGINSPLHF. CDR3 coding DNA: TGTGCCAGCAGCTTAGAGGGTATAAATTCACCCCTCCACTTT.

The rearrangement uses TRBV20-1 and TRBJ2-2; the D gene is possibly TRBD2 (5 bases). The CDR3 has 14 amino acids. Trimming took off 4 bases at V and 0 bases at J, with 9 bases between the two ends. CDR1 is DFQATT and CDR2 is SNEGSKA in the germline V gene (reference sequence). In DNA form, the CDR3 reads TGCAGTGCTATCAGCGGCGCGAACACCGGGGAGCTGTTTTTT. Protein: CSAISGANTGELFF.

The chain has TRBV2 and TRBJ2-2, with 8 nucleotides matching TRBD2. This CDR3 comprises 15 residues. Germline V gives CDR1 SNHLY, CDR2 FYNNEI. J was trimmed by 4 bases and V by 6 bases; bases with no gene match: 7. Written as DNA, the CDR3 is TGTGCCAGCAGATTAACTAGCGGAGGCACCGGGGAGCTGTTTTTT. Translating it yields CASRLTSGGTGELFF.

This clonotype was picked up a small number of times. The rearrangement uses TRBV6-2 or TRBV6-3 and TRBJ2-7; weak D call: TRBD2 (6 bases). The germline V gene encodes CDR1 MNHEY and CDR2 SVGEGT. The CDR3 spans 15 residues. The V gene lost 2 bases and the J gene lost 3 bases, with 14 bases spanning the gap. In nucleotides, the CDR3 is TGTGCCAGCAGTTACACGGGGCGGGGAATCTACGAGCAGTACTTC. Protein: CASSYTGRGIYEQYF.

The genes are TRBV4-1 and TRBJ2-2; 9 bases are shared with TRBD2. Germline CDR1 MGHRA, CDR2 YSYEKL. The CDR3 is 17 residues long. V was clipped by 4 bases and J by 4 bases; unmatched bases: 10. Written as DNA, the CDR3 is TGCGCCAGCAGCCCCGAACGACTAGCGGCGTTCACCGGGGAGCTGTTTTTT. Translated: CASSPERLAAFTGELFF.

V and J are TRBV28 and TRBJ2-7, with TRBD1 identical over 12 bases. CDR3 length equals 15 residues. Per germline, CDR1 MDHEN and CDR2 SYDVKM. With V trimmed by 7 bases and J by 4 bases, 8 bases remained unmatched. CDR3 in DNA: TGTGCCAGCACCCCAGGGACAGGGGGCGGGTACGAGCAGTACTTC. It encodes CASTPGTGGGYEQYF.

This sequence joins TRBV2 and TRBJ2-3; 16 bases fit TRBD2. Germline V gene lookup returns CDR1 SNHLY and CDR2 FYNNEI. There are 16 residues in the CDR3. The ends lost 6 bases at V and 2 bases at J; junction bases unmatched: 2. As DNA, the CDR3 is TGTGCCAGCAGGGGGACTAGCGGGAGGGTCACAGATACGCAGTATTTT. It yields the protein CASRGTSGRVTDTQYF. Full variable domain (rest looked up from reference TRBV2 and TRBJ2-3): EPEVTQTPSHQVTQMGQEVILRCVPISNHLYFYWYRQILGQKVEFLVSFYNNEISEKSEIFDDQFSVERPDGSNFTLKIRSTKLEDSAMYFCASRGTSGRVTDTQYFGPGTRLTVL.

This clonotype was seen a handful of times. This chain connects TRBV5-1 to TRBJ2-5; 8 nucleotides line up with TRBD1. Germline lookup yields CDR1 SGHRS and CDR2 YFSETQ. V was pared by 4 bases and J by 5 bases, with 10 bases of the junction left unmatched. The CDR3 has 15 amino acids. The chain's CDR3 is CASSPDRASWETQYF. The DNA for the CDR3 is TGCGCCAGCAGCCCGGACAGGGCATCTTGGGAGACCCAGTACTTC. Drawing the rest from reference TRBV5-1 and TRBJ2-5, the complete variable domain is KAGVTQTPRYLIKTRGQQVTLSCSPISGHRSVSWYQQTPGQGLQFLFEYFSETQRNKGNFPGRFSGRQFSNSRSEMNVSTLELGDSALYLCASSPDRASWETQYFGPGTRLLVL.

This clonotype appeared many times. This chain uses TRBV10-1 with TRBJ2-5, with TRBD2 matching over 8 bases. Germline CDR1 WNHNN, CDR2 SYGVQD (reference sequence). The CDR3 has 15 amino acids. J lost 4 bases, V lost 0 bases, and 4 bases had no gene match. CDR3 nucleotide sequence: TGCGCCAGCAGTGAGTCCGCAGCGGGGGTAGAGACCCAGTACTTC. Translated: CASSESAAGVETQYF.

This clonotype has just a few counts. The chain links TRBV28 to TRBJ2-7; D remains ambiguous. Germline V gene lookup returns CDR1 MDHEN and CDR2 SYDVKM. V lost 8 bases and J 7 bases, leaving 12 bases between the germline ends. This CDR3 contains 11 residues. The CDR3 loop reads CASFLNREQYF. CDR3 DNA: TGTGCCAGCTTTTTAAATCGGGAGCAGTACTTC. The entire variable domain, with the rest obtained from reference TRBV28 and TRBJ2-7, is as follows: DVKVTQSSRYLVKRTGEKVFLECVQDMDHENMFWYRQDPGLGLRLIYFSYDVKMKEKGDIPEGYSVSREKKERFSLILESASTNQTSMYLCASFLNREQYFGPGTRLTVT.

This clonotype was seen a few times. The V and J genes are TRBV4-2 and TRBJ1-2, with D maybe TRBD1 (5 bases). This CDR3 has 12 residues. V lost 5 bases, J lost 8 bases, and 12 bases lay in between. Germline V gene lookup returns CDR1 LGHNA and CDR2 YNFKEQ. In DNA form, the CDR3 reads TGTGCCAGCAGCTCTCGCAGGGACGGCTACACCTTC. Translating it yields CASSSRRDGYTF.

Ten or more counts support this clonotype. The J gene is TRBJ2-7, the V gene TRBV27; no reliable D call. The CDR3 has 13 amino acids. Germline V gene sequence: CDR1 MNHEY, CDR2 SMNVEV (reference sequence). The V end was cut by 5 bases, the J end by 9 bases, with 17 bases between. The CDR3 DNA follows: TGTGCCAGCAGTCCAACCAGTATGGGTGCGCAGTACTTC. Its translation: CASSPTSMGAQYF.

The V and J genes are TRBV12-3 or TRBV12-4 and TRBJ2-1; D not resolved. Trimming took 6 bases from V and 9 from J, leaving 9 bases between them. The CDR3 extends over 11 amino acids. The chain's CDR3 is CASRVRTEQFF. Here the CDR3 DNA reads TGTGCCAGCAGGGTCCGAACTGAGCAGTTCTTC.

This clonotype has at least ten counts. The chain joins TRBV7-6 to TRBJ2-2; a possible D gene is TRBD2 (6 bases). This CDR3 has 13 amino acids. Deletions cut 3 bases from V and 10 bases from J, with 12 bases between. The germline gives CDR1 SGHVS, CDR2 FNYEAQ. The CDR3 nucleotides read TGTGCCAGCAGCTTGCGGGGCGAGGCGGAGCTGTTTTTT. Protein sequence: CASSLRGEAELFF.

The chain combines TRBV5-6 with TRBJ2-3, with 9 bases matching TRBD2. The V and J ends lost 4 bases and 4 bases, in that order; junction bases with no gene match: 7. CDR3 length: 15 amino acids. Germline V gene data show CDR1 as SGHDT and CDR2 as YYEEEE. Here the CDR3 DNA reads TGTGCCAGCAGCCTGGCGGGGGGGTTACCAGATACGCAGTATTTT. This gives the protein CASSLAGGLPDTQYF.

The sample holds many counts of this clonotype. The chain has TRBV6-4 and TRBJ2-1; 11 bases match TRBD2. The germline gives CDR1 MRHNA, CDR2 SNTAGT. The ends lost 4 bases at V and 2 bases at J; junction bases unmatched: 10. The CDR3 is 18 amino acids. The chain's CDR3 is CASSATSGSILPYNEQFF. For the CDR3, the DNA is TGTGCCAGCAGTGCTACTAGCGGGAGTATACTCCCCTACAATGAGCAGTTCTTC.

The rearrangement uses TRBV5-4 and TRBJ2-1, with TRBD2 as a possible D gene (6 bases). Germline V gives CDR1 SGHNT, CDR2 YYREEE (reference sequence). Trimming cost V 0 bases and J 7 bases, with 14 bases left between them. This CDR3 region has 15 residues. The CDR3 protein is CASSLVVAARNEQFF. The CDR3 DNA follows: TGTGCCAGCAGCTTGGTGGTAGCGGCTAGAAATGAGCAGTTCTTC.

This clonotype was detected a few times. This chain joins TRBV10-3 and TRBJ2-3; unclear D gene. CDR1 ENHRY and CDR2 SYGVKD come from the germline V gene. The V and J ends lost 6 bases and 2 bases respectively, with 6 bases between them. There are 12 residues in the CDR3. In DNA, the CDR3 is TGTGCCATCAGCCGGCCCACAGATACGCAGTATTTT. Its translation is CAISRPTDTQYF.

This clonotype was detected many times. The rearrangement uses TRBV29-1 and TRBJ1-1, with 10 nucleotides matching TRBD1. V dropped 2 bases and J dropped 0; count of bases not matched to a gene: 3. The CDR3 loop spans 15 amino acids. Germline V lookup: CDR1 SQVTM, CDR2 ANQGSEA. The CDR3, as DNA: TGCAGCGTTGAACCGGGACAGGGGATGAACACTGAAGCTTTCTTT. As protein: CSVEPGQGMNTEAFF. The whole variable domain, remainder taken from reference TRBV29-1 and TRBJ1-1, is SAVISQKPSRDICQRGTSLTIQCQVDSQVTMMFWYRQQPGQSLTLIATANQGSEATYESGFVIDKFPISRPNLTFSTLTVSNMSPEDSSIYLCSVEPGQGMNTEAFFGQGTRLTVV.

The chain links TRBV7-6 to TRBJ2-5; D is undetermined. CDR1 SGHVS and CDR2 FNYEAQ come from the germline V gene. V was trimmed by 6 bases and J by 5 bases, leaving 16 bases between them. CDR3 length equals 14 residues. CDR3 loop: CASSQRVGYETQYF. The CDR3 region has the DNA TGTGCCAGCAGTCAAAGAGTCGGATACGAGACCCAGTACTTC.

This clonotype showed up just a few times. The chain has TRBV30 and TRBJ2-3; D remains ambiguous. The germline V and J ends were trimmed by 1 base and 2 bases, with 10 bases remaining between them. Germline CDR1 and CDR2: GTSNPN and SVGIG (reference sequence). The CDR3 sequence is 14 residues long. CDR3 in amino acids: CAWSALGPTDTQYF. The CDR3 region has the DNA TGTGCCTGGAGTGCACTCGGACCCACAGATACGCAGTATTTT.

This chain uses TRBV7-8 with TRBJ2-1; tentatively, D is TRBD2 (5 bases). Trimming pared 5 bases from V and 6 bases from J, leaving 14 bases between. This CDR3 region has 14 residues. Per germline, CDR1 SGHVS and CDR2 FQNEAQ. The CDR3 nucleotides read TGTGCCAGCAGCCAACTAGAAATGGTCAATGAGCAGTTCTTC. Its protein is CASSQLEMVNEQFF.

The chain carries TRBV6-5 and TRBJ2-3; D uncertain. The CDR3 loop spans 15 amino acids. Germline V gene data show CDR1 as MNHEY and CDR2 as SVGAGI. The ends were cut back, 0 bases at V and 0 bases at J, with 7 bases in the middle. The CDR3 reads CASSYSGISTDTQYF. The CDR3 DNA sequence: TGTGCCAGCAGTTACTCAGGGATCAGCACAGATACGCAGTATTTT.

At least ten counts were recorded for this clonotype. The chain is built from TRBV12-5 and TRBJ1-4; D is ambiguous. The CDR3 spans 13 residues. V was pared by 3 bases and J by 5 bases, with 7 bases between. From germline, CDR1 is LGHNT and CDR2 FRNRAP. This CDR3 is CASGFHGNEKLFF. Here the CDR3 DNA reads TGTGCTAGTGGTTTCCACGGGAATGAAAAACTGTTTTTT.

A few counts support this clonotype. One end of the junction is discordant with germline, which a read error may explain. The gene calls are TRBV30 and TRBJ1-3; maybe TRBD1 (5 bases). Germline V lookup: CDR1 GTSNPN, CDR2 SVGIG (reference sequence). This CDR3 comprises 16 residues. Here the CDR3 DNA reads TGTGCCTGGACCGTAGGGCAGGGTATTTCTGAAAACACCATATATTTT. It encodes CAWTVGQGISENTIYF.

This clonotype has a handful of counts. This chain links TRBV2 with TRBJ2-5; no clear D. The CDR3 runs 14 residues. Trimming removed 4 bases from V and 5 bases from J, with 14 bases in between. Per germline, CDR1 SNHLY and CDR2 FYNNEI. This chain's CDR3 is CASSVFTGRETQYF. CDR3 nucleotide sequence: TGTGCCAGCAGTGTGTTTACGGGTCGGGAGACCCAGTACTTC.

The chain couples TRBV7-6 to TRBJ2-2, with D possibly matching TRBD2 (7 bases). V lost 2 bases, J lost 6 bases, and 19 bases lay in between. CDR1 and CDR2 from the germline V gene are SGHVS and FNYEAQ. The CDR3 contains 17 residues. CDR3 coding DNA: TGTGCCAGCAGCTTATTCGGCGGGGGCGCGTCCTCCGGGGAGCTGTTTTTT. This codes for CASSLFGGGASSGELFF.